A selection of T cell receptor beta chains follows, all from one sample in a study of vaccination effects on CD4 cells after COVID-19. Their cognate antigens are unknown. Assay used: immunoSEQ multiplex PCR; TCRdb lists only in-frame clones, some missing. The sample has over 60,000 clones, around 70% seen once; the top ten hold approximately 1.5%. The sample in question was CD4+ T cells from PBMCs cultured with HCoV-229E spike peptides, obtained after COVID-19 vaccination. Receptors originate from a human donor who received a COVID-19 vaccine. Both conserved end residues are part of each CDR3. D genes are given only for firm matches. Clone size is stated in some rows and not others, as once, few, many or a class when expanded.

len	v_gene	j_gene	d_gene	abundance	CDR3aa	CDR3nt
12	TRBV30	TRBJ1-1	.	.	CAWSVPEREAFF	TGTGCCTGGAGTGTACCGGAGAGGGAAGCTTTCTTT
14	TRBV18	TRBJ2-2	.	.	CATRELAFTGELFF	TGTGCCACTCGGGAATTGGCGTTCACCGGGGAGCTGTTTTTT
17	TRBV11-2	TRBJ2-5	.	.	CASSSPSGIQGQETQYF	TGTGCCAGCAGCTCCCCATCGGGAATCCAGGGGCAAGAGACCCAGTACTTC
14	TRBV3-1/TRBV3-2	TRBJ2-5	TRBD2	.	CASRESGGSETQYF	TGTGCCAGCAGGGAGAGCGGGGGGAGTGAGACCCAGTACTTC
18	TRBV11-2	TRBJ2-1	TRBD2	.	CASSLGLAGGNTYNEQFF	TGTGCCAGCAGCTTAGGACTAGCGGGGGGGAATACCTACAATGAGCAGTTCTTC
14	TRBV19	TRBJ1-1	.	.	CASSIQGGITEAFF	TGTGCCAGTAGTATCCAGGGTGGTATCACTGAAGCTTTCTTT
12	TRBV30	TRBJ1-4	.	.	CAWSLGEEKLFF	TGTGCCTGGAGTCTGGGGGAAGAAAAACTGTTTTTT
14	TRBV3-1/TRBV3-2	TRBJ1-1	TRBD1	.	CASSQRGGLTEAFF	TGTGCCAGCAGCCAAAGAGGGGGCCTCACTGAAGCTTTCTTT
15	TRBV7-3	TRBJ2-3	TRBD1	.	CASSLRGPHTDTQYF	TGTGCCAGCAGCCTAAGGGGGCCTCACACAGATACGCAGTATTTT
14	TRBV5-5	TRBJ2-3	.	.	CASSSLAGVDTQYF	TGTGCCAGCAGCTCACTAGCCGGGGTAGATACGCAGTATTTT
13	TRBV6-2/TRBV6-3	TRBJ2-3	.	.	CASSPPRLDTQYF	TGTGCCAGCAGTCCCCCCCGGTTAGATACGCAGTATTTT
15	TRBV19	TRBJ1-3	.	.	CASSAPKSSGNTIYF	TGTGCCAGTAGTGCCCCAAAGAGCTCTGGAAACACCATATATTTT
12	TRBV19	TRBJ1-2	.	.	CASSIARNGYTF	TGTGCCAGTAGTATCGCTAGGAATGGCTACACCTTC
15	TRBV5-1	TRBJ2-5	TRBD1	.	CASSLGGTGASAQYF	TGCGCCAGCAGCTTGGGGGGGACAGGGGCAAGCGCCCAGTACTTC
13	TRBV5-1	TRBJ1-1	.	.	CASSSDIGTEAFF	TGCGCCAGCAGCTCGGACATTGGCACTGAAGCTTTCTTT
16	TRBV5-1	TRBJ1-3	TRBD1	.	CASSPGTGGAGNTIYF	TGCGCCAGCAGCCCCGGGACAGGGGGCGCCGGAAACACCATATATTTT
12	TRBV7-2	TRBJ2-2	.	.	CASSTYTGELFF	TGTGCCAGCAGCACGTATACCGGGGAGCTGTTTTTT
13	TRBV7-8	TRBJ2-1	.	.	CASSLLATMEQFF	TGTGCCAGCAGCTTACTAGCGACCATGGAGCAGTTCTTC
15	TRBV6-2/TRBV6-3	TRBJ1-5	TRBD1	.	CASSRRDRVDQPQHF	TGTGCCAGCAGTCGCCGGGACAGGGTAGATCAGCCCCAGCATTTT
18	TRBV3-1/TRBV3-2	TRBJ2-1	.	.	CASSQDQGAPRVDNEQFF	TGTGCCAGCAGCCAAGATCAGGGAGCTCCCCGGGTCGACAATGAGCAGTTCTTC
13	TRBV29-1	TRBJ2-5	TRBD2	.	CSLMTSGGETQYF	TGCAGCCTCATGACTAGCGGGGGAGAGACCCAGTACTTC
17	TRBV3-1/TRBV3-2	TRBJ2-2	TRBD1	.	CASSSYRDRGRTGELFF	TGTGCCAGCAGTTCTTACCGGGACAGGGGGCGGACCGGGGAGCTGTTTTTT
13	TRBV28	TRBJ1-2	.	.	CASSLGISSGYTF	TGTGCCAGCAGTTTGGGGATCAGCTCCGGCTACACCTTC
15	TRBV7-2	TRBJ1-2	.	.	CASSLGSGSDYGYTF	TGTGCCAGCAGCTTAGGGTCGGGATCTGACTATGGCTACACCTTC
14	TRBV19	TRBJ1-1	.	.	CASIGYQGNTEAFF	TGTGCCAGTATAGGGTACCAGGGGAACACTGAAGCTTTCTTT
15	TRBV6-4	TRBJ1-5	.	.	CASSEMMGAGQPQHF	TGTGCCAGCAGTGAAATGATGGGGGCGGGTCAGCCCCAGCATTTT
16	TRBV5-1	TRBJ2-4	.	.	CASSLGGNLAKNIQYF	TGCGCCAGCAGCTTGGGCGGAAACCTAGCCAAAAACATTCAGTACTTC
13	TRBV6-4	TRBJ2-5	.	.	CASSVTVGETQYF	TGTGCCAGCAGTGTGACCGTTGGCGAGACCCAGTACTTC
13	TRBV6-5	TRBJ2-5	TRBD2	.	CASSGGGQETQYF	TGTGCCAGCAGCGGGGGGGGGCAAGAGACCCAGTACTTC
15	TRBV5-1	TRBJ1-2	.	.	CASSPPGGINYGYTF	TGCGCCAGCAGCCCCCCGGGGGGGATTAACTATGGCTACACCTTC
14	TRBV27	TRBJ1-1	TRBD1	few	CASRPGGAHTEAFF	TGTGCCAGCAGGCCAGGGGGCGCGCACACTGAAGCTTTCTTT
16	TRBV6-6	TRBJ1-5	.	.	CASSSNWGQYNQPQHF	TGTGCCAGCAGTTCCAATTGGGGGCAGTACAATCAGCCCCAGCATTTT
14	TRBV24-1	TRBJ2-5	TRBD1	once	CATSDSGQLETQYF	TGTGCCACCAGTGATTCGGGACAGCTAGAGACCCAGTACTTC
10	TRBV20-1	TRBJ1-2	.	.	CSASLQGNTF	TGCAGTGCTAGCCTACAGGGAAACACCTTC
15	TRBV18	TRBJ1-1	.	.	CASSPDGRWGAEAFF	TGTGCCAGCTCACCGGACGGCAGATGGGGGGCTGAAGCTTTCTTT
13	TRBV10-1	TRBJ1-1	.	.	CASRDGLNTEAFF	TGCGCCAGCAGAGACGGACTGAACACTGAAGCTTTCTTT
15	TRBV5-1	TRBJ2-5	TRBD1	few	CASSLATGGQETQYF	TGCGCCAGCAGCTTGGCGACAGGGGGGCAAGAGACCCAGTACTTC
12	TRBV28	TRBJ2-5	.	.	CASTSGEETQYF	TGTGCCAGTACCTCCGGGGAAGAGACCCAGTACTTC
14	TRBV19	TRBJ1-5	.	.	CASSKGQNNQPQHF	TGTGCCAGTAGTAAGGGGCAGAACAATCAGCCCCAGCATTTT
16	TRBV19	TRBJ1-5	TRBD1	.	CASSTWGQGSNQPQHF	TGTGCCAGTAGTACTTGGGGACAGGGTAGCAATCAGCCCCAGCATTTT
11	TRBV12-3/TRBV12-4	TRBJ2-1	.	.	CASSPRGEQFF	TGTGCCAGCAGCCCGCGGGGTGAGCAGTTCTTC
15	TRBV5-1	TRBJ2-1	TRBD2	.	CASSLGGGSYNEQFF	TGCGCCAGCAGCTTAGGCGGGGGTTCCTACAATGAGCAGTTCTTC
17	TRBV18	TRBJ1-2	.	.	CASSPPRGAADDYGYTF	TGTGCCAGCTCACCACCGAGGGGGGCCGCGGACGACTATGGCTACACCTTC
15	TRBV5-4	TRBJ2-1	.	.	CASSLTGGPYNEQFF	TGTGCCAGCAGCTTGACGGGGGGCCCCTACAATGAGCAGTTCTTC
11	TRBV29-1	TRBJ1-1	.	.	CSVRENTEAFF	TGCAGCGTTAGGGAGAACACTGAAGCTTTCTTT
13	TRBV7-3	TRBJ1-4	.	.	CASSSGPNEKLFF	TGTGCCAGCAGCTCGGGGCCTAATGAAAAACTGTTTTTT
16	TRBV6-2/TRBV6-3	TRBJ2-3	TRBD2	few	CASSKPGLAGADTQYF	TGTGCCAGCAGTAAACCGGGACTAGCGGGGGCAGATACGCAGTATTTT
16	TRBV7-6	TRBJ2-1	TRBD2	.	CASSSRGGLSYNEQFF	TGTGCCAGCAGCTCGCGGGGGGGCCTTTCCTACAATGAGCAGTTCTTC
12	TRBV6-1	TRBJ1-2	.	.	CASSDRDYGYTF	TGTGCCAGCAGTGACCGGGACTATGGCTACACCTTC
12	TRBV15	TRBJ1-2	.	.	CATSRRDGGYTF	TGTGCCACCAGCAGAAGGGACGGCGGCTACACCTTC
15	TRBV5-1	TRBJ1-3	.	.	CASSSLGDSGNTIYF	TGCGCCAGCAGCTCATTGGGGGACTCTGGAAACACCATATATTTT
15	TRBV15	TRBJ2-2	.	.	CATSRAGQNTGELFF	TGTGCCACCAGCAGAGCGGGACAAAACACCGGGGAGCTGTTTTTT
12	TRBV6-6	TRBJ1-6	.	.	CASSPQNSPLHF	TGTGCCAGCAGCCCACAGAATTCACCCCTCCACTTT
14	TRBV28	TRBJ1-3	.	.	CASSSPGAGNTIYF	TGTGCCAGCAGTTCCCCGGGGGCTGGAAACACCATATATTTT